The T cell receptor (beta chain) described here comes from a study of shared clonotypes between healthy human individuals. Study-wide context: Every donor yielded three CD4 naive, three CD4 memory, two CD8 naive and one CD8 memory plate.

Donors had no recently reported acute infections or vaccinations and were HIV-negative. The study drew all its donors from Caucasian adults living in Nashville, Tennessee. This CDR3 is 15 amino acids long. Germline CDR1 reads GTSNPN; CDR2 reads SVGIG (reference sequence). Trimming removed 1 base from V and 3 bases from J; junction bases left unmatched: 7. Some clones are missing from TCRdb's copy, which holds only in-frame ones; the method was immunoSEQ multiplex PCR. Among roughly 640,000 clones, 95% to 98% were seen once, and the ten largest hold roughly 0.05%. As for this clone: Its matching antigen is unknown.

Whole-study results and caveats: When naive CD4 clonotypes were compared across a handful of donors, approximately 5% were shared.

This receptor was identified in a woman aged 25 to 39 in good health. The chain uses TRBV30 and TRBJ2-3; 7 bases are shared with TRBD1. The sample comprised naive CD4+ T cells sorted from blood. Specified subset: CD45RA+ positively selected. The CDR3 DNA reads TGTGCCTGGAGTGCCGGAAGGGGGCGAACAGATACGCAGTATTTT. It encodes CAWSAGRGRTDTQYF.